These 2 T cell receptor beta chains were sequenced from one sample in a study of blood T cell repertoires in COVID-19. Sequencing was performed with immunoSEQ multiplex PCR; in TCRdb, only in-frame clones are kept and a portion is missing. The table records some 670,000 clones, more than 80% of them present only once. Sequencing used peripheral blood. The receptors derive from a woman under 30 with acute or convalescent COVID-19.

The chain uses TRBV12-3 or TRBV12-4 and TRBJ1-3; no reliable D call. This CDR3 has 13 amino acids. V lost 4 bases to trimming and J lost 11 bases, with 15 bases between them. The CDR3 sequence is CASSSPGRKAIYF. The DNA of the CDR3 is TGTGCCAGCAGTTCCCCAGGTCGGAAGGCCATATATTTT.

The sample holds one count of this clone. The CDR3 DNA sequence: TGTGCCAGCAGGTGCGAAATGGGGCGACTGAACAAAGAGACCCAGTACTTC. Its protein is CASRCEMGRLNKETQYF. The chain has TRBV27 and TRBJ2-5, with D possibly being TRBD1 (5 bases). This CDR3 region has 17 residues. Trimming pared 6 bases from V and 3 bases from J, leaving 23 bases between. CDR1 and CDR2 (germline): MNHEY, SMNVEV (reference sequence).